One sample yielded the 21 T cell receptor beta chains listed below, sequenced in a study of CD4 T cells in relation to SARS-CoV-2 and coronaviruses. The method was immunoSEQ multiplex PCR; TCRdb's version includes in-frame clones alone and lacks a portion of them. This sample has some 40,000 clones; approximately 85% occur once, and the top ten carry less than 4%. The sequenced sample consisted of memory CD4+ T cells from PBMCs. The receptors were gathered from an adult with COVID-19.

The rearrangement joins TRBV11-3 to TRBJ2-2; D is perhaps TRBD1 or TRBD2 (6 bases each). Germline CDR1 reads SGHNT; CDR2 reads YENEEA. The CDR3 contains 15 residues. Deletions cut 8 bases from V and 5 bases from J, with 18 bases between. The CDR3 here is CASRGGTDRTGELFF. CDR3 nucleotides: TGTGCCAGCCGAGGGGGGACCGACAGAACCGGGGAGCTGTTTTTT.

The chain links TRBV10-2 to TRBJ2-1; TRBD2 aligns across 10 bases. The CDR3 sequence is 16 residues long. Losses at the gene ends were 3 bases for V and 8 bases for J; bases not matched to a gene: 10. From germline, CDR1 is WSHSY and CDR2 SAAADI. In nucleotides, the CDR3 is TGCGCCAGCAGTGACACCCTTAGCGGGAGGATTTATGAGCAGTTCTTC. Amino acids: CASSDTLSGRIYEQFF.

This clone occurred a few times. The chain uses TRBV3-1 (or the pseudogene TRBV3-2) and TRBJ2-6; D perhaps matches TRBD1 (6 bases). CDR3 length equals 16 residues. The germline gives CDR1 LGHDT, CDR2 YNNKEL (reference sequence). V gave up 6 bases and J gave up 4 bases, with 16 bases separating them. The CDR3 reads CASSHLGGAGANVLTF. The CDR3 bases are TGTGCCAGCAGTCACCTTGGGGGCGCCGGGGCCAACGTCCTGACTTTC.

This chain uses TRBV7-9 with TRBJ1-1; D gene unclear. V was pared by 0 bases and J by 1 base, with 6 bases between. The CDR3 is made up of 14 amino acids. Germline-derived CDR1 and CDR2 are SEHNR and FQNEAQ (reference sequence). The CDR3 coding sequence is TGTGCCAGCAGCTTAGCCCTCGGGAACACTGAAGCTTTCTTT. Translation: CASSLALGNTEAFF.

J is TRBJ2-5 and V is TRBV12-3 or TRBV12-4; D gene unclear. Deletions cut 6 bases from V and 5 bases from J, with 13 bases between. The CDR3 runs to 13 residues. The CDR3 loop is CASRTLQTETQYF. Here the CDR3 DNA reads TGTGCCAGCAGGACCCTCCAGACGGAGACCCAGTACTTC.

The table lists this clone with a few counts. The chain employs TRBV7-9 and TRBJ1-1; D is undetermined. Trimming removed 3 bases at V and 1 base at J, with 6 bases between. Germline CDR1 reads SEHNR; CDR2 reads FQNEAQ (reference sequence). CDR3 length: 13 amino acids. Written as DNA, the CDR3 is TGTGCCAGCAGCTTTCCCCCGAACACTGAAGCTTTCTTT. Translation gives CASSFPPNTEAFF.

This chain connects TRBV28 to TRBJ1-1, with unresolved D. CDR1 is MDHEN, CDR2 SYDVKM, per germline. The length of the CDR3 is 13 residues. Trimming took off 6 bases at V and 1 base at J, with 9 bases between the two ends. The CDR3 coding sequence is TGTGCCAGCAGCCCACATGAGAACACTGAAGCTTTCTTT. Translating gives CASSPHENTEAFF.

The chain couples TRBV2 to TRBJ2-3; D assignment may be TRBD1 or TRBD2 (6 bases each). V gave up 6 bases and J gave up 4 bases, with 26 bases separating them. CDR3 size: 18 residues. Germline V lookup: CDR1 SNHLY, CDR2 FYNNEI. The CDR3 loop reads CASRGGQGLTGSPDTQYF. The CDR3 coding sequence is TGTGCCAGCAGGGGGGGACAAGGGTTGACGGGCTCCCCAGATACGCAGTATTTT. The whole variable domain, remainder taken from reference TRBV2 and TRBJ2-3, is EPEVTQTPSHQVTQMGQEVILRCVPISNHLYFYWYRQILGQKVEFLVSFYNNEISEKSEIFDDQFSVERPDGSNFTLKIRSTKLEDSAMYFCASRGGQGLTGSPDTQYFGPGTRLTVL.

For the CDR3, the DNA is TGTGCCAGCAGCGTTACGGACAGGGCCGCAGGAGAGACCCAGTACTTC. Protein sequence: CASSVTDRAAGETQYF. The chain employs TRBV2 and TRBJ2-5, with 8 bases lining up with TRBD1. With 6 bases clipped from V and 4 bases from J, the junction kept 13 bases outside the gene matches. CDR3 size: 16 residues. The germline V gene encodes CDR1 SNHLY and CDR2 FYNNEI.

The chain links TRBV4-1 to TRBJ1-4; perhaps TRBD1 as D (5 bases). The CDR3 contains 16 residues. In germline, CDR1 is MGHRA, CDR2 YSYEKL. The V gene lost 4 bases and the J gene lost 8 bases, with 20 bases spanning the gap. In nucleotides, the CDR3 is TGCGCCAGCAGCCCCGTAAGCGCCAGGGTAAAAGAAAAACTGTTTTTT. This gives the protein CASSPVSARVKEKLFF.

The sample holds a few counts of this clone. J is TRBJ2-5 and V is TRBV18; TRBD2 agrees at 11 bases. The junction had 12 bases not matched to a gene; V was cut back by 6 bases and J by 0 bases. Germline V CDR1 and CDR2: KGHSH, LQKENI. This CDR3 spans 18 amino acids. CDR3 loop: CASSPNSGRAVDQETQYF. The CDR3 nucleotides are TGTGCCAGCTCCCCGAATAGCGGGAGGGCCGTCGACCAAGAGACCCAGTACTTC.

This chain uses TRBV9 with TRBJ2-6; possibly TRBD1 for D (5 bases). V lost 7 bases, J lost 0 bases, and 11 bases lay in between. Germline CDR1 is SGDLS and CDR2 is YYNGEE. The CDR3 covers 15 residues. The CDR3 loop is CASGVQGSGANVLTF. CDR3 nucleotide sequence: TGTGCCAGCGGAGTTCAGGGCTCTGGGGCCAACGTCCTGACTTTC.

The chain has TRBV5-1 and TRBJ2-7; D gene uncertain. CDR1 is SGHRS and CDR2 is YFSETQ in the germline V gene. Trimming shortened V by 4 bases and J by 2 bases, and 13 bases separated the two germline ends. This CDR3 spans 14 amino acids. Written as DNA, the CDR3 is TGCGCCAGCAGCGACTCTAGAACCCCCTACGAGCAGTACTTC. Translated: CASSDSRTPYEQYF.

DNA of the CDR3: TGTGCCAGCAGCGTACCCCCCGGGGAGCAGTACTTC. It translates to CASSVPPGEQYF. The chain couples TRBV7-8 to TRBJ2-7, with D unclear. Germline assignment: CDR1 SGHVS and CDR2 FQNEAQ. The CDR3 spans 12 residues. Trimming took off 5 bases at V and 7 bases at J, with 12 bases between the two ends.

The V and J genes are TRBV6-1 and TRBJ2-7; D gene uncertain. The germline CDR1 and CDR2 sequences are MNHNS and SASEGT. V gave up 0 bases and J gave up 3 bases, with 9 bases separating them. This CDR3 comprises 14 residues. CDR3 bases: TGTGCCAGCAGTGAAGCCGGATATAACTACGAGCAGTACTTC. Amino acids: CASSEAGYNYEQYF.

This clone came up a few times. CDR3 protein: CASSQGRWPLYTGELFF. In DNA, the CDR3 is TGTGCCAGTAGTCAGGGCAGGTGGCCCCTCTACACCGGGGAGCTGTTTTTT. The chain recombines TRBV19 with TRBJ2-2; D perhaps matches TRBD1 (5 bases). Germline V gene lookup returns CDR1 LNHDA and CDR2 SQIVND (reference sequence). With 5 bases removed from V and 3 bases from J, the gap between germline ends came to 19 bases. The CDR3 is 17 residues long.

This clone appeared once. The chain carries TRBV11-3 and TRBJ2-1; 9 bases match TRBD2. This CDR3 contains 15 residues. Looked up from germline, CDR1 is SGHNT and CDR2 is YENEEA. V was clipped by 4 bases and J by 7 bases; unmatched bases: 8. The CDR3 protein is CASSSVAGAQNEQFF. In DNA, the CDR3 is TGTGCCAGCAGCTCCGTAGCGGGAGCACAAAATGAGCAGTTCTTC. Supplemented by reference TRBV11-3 and TRBJ2-1, the full variable domain reads EAGVVQSPRYKIIEKKQPVAFWCNPISGHNTLYWYLQNLGQGPELLIRYENEEAVDDSQLPKDRFSAERLKGVDSTLKIQPAELGDSAVYLCASSSVAGAQNEQFFGPGTRLTVL.

In DNA form, the CDR3 reads TGTGCCATCAGTGAGATAGCGGGGGTCGCAGATACGCAGTATTTT. Amino acid sequence: CAISEIAGVADTQYF. The chain is built from TRBV10-3 and TRBJ2-3, with 9 bases that match TRBD2. Germline CDR1 reads ENHRY; CDR2 reads SYGVKD. The CDR3 contains 15 residues. V dropped 2 bases and J dropped 4; count of bases not matched to a gene: 4.

The chain carries TRBV19 and TRBJ2-7; 7 bases are a match to TRBD2. After removal of 9 bases from V and 5 bases from J, the junction contained 7 bases not matched to a gene. CDR1 is LNHDA, CDR2 SQIVND, per germline (reference sequence). This CDR3 spans 12 amino acids. This CDR3 reads CASRDYSDEQYF. The CDR3 DNA reads TGTGCCAGCCGGGACTATTCGGACGAGCAGTACTTC. Using reference TRBV19 and TRBJ2-7 for the parts outside the CDR3, the full variable domain is DGGITQSPKYLFRKEGQNVTLSCEQNLNHDAMYWYRQDPGQGLRLIYYSQIVNDFQKGDIAEGYSVSREKKESFPLTVTSAQKNPTAFYLCASRDYSDEQYFGPGTRLTVT.

The chain carries TRBV6-5 and TRBJ1-5, with D maybe TRBD1 (6 bases). V lost 6 bases and J lost 4, with 10 bases in between. This CDR3 has 13 amino acids. Germline V CDR1 and CDR2: MNHEY, SVGAGI. The CDR3: CASSYRENQPQHF. DNA of the CDR3: TGTGCCAGCAGCTACAGGGAGAATCAGCCCCAGCATTTT.

The genes are TRBV5-4 and TRBJ2-2; TRBD2 aligns across 8 bases. This CDR3 contains 17 residues. The ends lost 2 bases at V and 5 bases at J; junction bases unmatched: 11. In germline, CDR1 is SGHNT, CDR2 YYREEE (reference sequence). CDR3 sequence: CASSFLAGGSRTGELFF. The CDR3 nucleotides read TGTGCCAGCAGCTTTCTGGCGGGAGGTAGTCGGACCGGGGAGCTGTTTTTT.